Listed here are 14 T cell receptor beta chains from one sample, sequenced in a study of cytomegalovirus exposure and HLA in healthy donors. The PCR used 60 Vbeta and 13 Jbeta primers. Data came from immunoSEQ multiplex PCR; TCRdb stores just in-frame clones and leaves some out. This table has more than 150,000 clones, approximately 84% appearing once. Specimen: PBMCs. The receptors here all came from a young woman in good health and CMV-seronegative.

A few counts support this clone. The J gene is TRBJ2-3, the V gene TRBV28, with 11 bases identical to TRBD2. V gave up 6 bases and J gave up 3 bases; unmatched junction bases: 8. The CDR3 runs to 16 residues. The germline CDR1 and CDR2 sequences are MDHEN and SYDVKM. CDR3 sequence reads: CASSLGLAGDTDTQYF. CDR3 nucleotide sequence: TGTGCCAGCAGCCTCGGACTAGCGGGTGATACAGATACGCAGTATTTT.

J is TRBJ1-1 and V is TRBV6-5; D is possibly TRBD1 (5 bases). CDR3 length: 14 amino acids. In germline, CDR1 is MNHEY, CDR2 SVGAGI. Trimming pared 6 bases from V and 3 bases from J, leaving 14 bases between. CDR3 DNA sequence: TGTGCCAGCAGGAGACAGAGATTGGACACTGAAGCTTTCTTT. Translation gives CASRRQRLDTEAFF.

This chain links TRBV30 with TRBJ1-5; D is ambiguous. The CDR3 loop spans 14 amino acids. Looked up from germline, CDR1 is GTSNPN and CDR2 is SVGIG (reference sequence). Deletions cut 1 base from V and 0 bases from J, with 7 bases between. The DNA of the CDR3 is TGTGCCTGGAGTGGAGGTAATAGCAATCAGCCCCAGCATTTT. Amino acids: CAWSGGNSNQPQHF. Full variable domain (outside the CDR3, taken from reference TRBV30 and TRBJ1-5): SQTIHQWPATLVQPVGSPLSLECTVEGTSNPNLYWYRQAAGRGLQLLFYSVGIGQISSEVPQNLSASRPQDRQFILSSKKLLLSDSGFYLCAWSGGNSNQPQHFGDGTRLSIL.

The V and J genes are TRBV10-3 and TRBJ1-2, with 10 bases identical to TRBD1. The CDR3 is made up of 14 amino acids. The J segment lost 5 bases and the V segment lost 10 bases, leaving 10 bases of the junction unmatched. The V gene's germline CDR1 is ENHRY and CDR2 SYGVKD. The CDR3 protein is CATRRGTGEYGYTF. CDR3 coding DNA: TGTGCCACACGGCGGGGGACAGGGGAATATGGCTACACCTTC.

The chain couples TRBV29-1 to TRBJ2-5, with a tentative D call TRBD2 (5 bases). Germline V CDR1 and CDR2: SQVTM, ANQGSEA. Deletions cut 4 bases from V and 1 base from J, with 10 bases between. This CDR3 comprises 13 residues. The CDR3 DNA reads TGCAGCGTTGTAAGAGGGAGCCAAGAGACCCAGTACTTC. Translation: CSVVRGSQETQYF.

The chain combines TRBV28 with TRBJ1-5; tentatively, D is TRBD1 (5 bases). This CDR3 is built from 14 residues. The V and J ends lost 7 bases and 6 bases respectively, with 16 bases between them. CDR1 is MDHEN and CDR2 is SYDVKM in the germline V gene. The CDR3 loop is CASTSLAGGQPQHF. CDR3 bases: TGTGCCAGCACCTCGCTGGCGGGGGGTCAGCCCCAGCATTTT.

The J gene is TRBJ2-6, the V gene TRBV4-1; 9 positions match TRBD1. J gave up 4 bases and V 1 base, and 8 bases lay outside the gene matches. Germline loops: CDR1 MGHRA, CDR2 YSYEKL. The CDR3 consists of 18 residues. CDR3: CASSQAGTGTSGANVLTF. CDR3 DNA: TGCGCCAGCAGCCAAGCCGGGACAGGGACTTCGGGGGCCAACGTCCTGACTTTC.

This clone was seen only a few times. The CDR3 spells CASSSQGRATEAFF. CDR3 DNA: TGTGCCAGCAGTTCCCAAGGGAGAGCCACTGAAGCTTTCTTT. This chain joins TRBV27 and TRBJ1-1, with D unclear. Trimming shortened V by 4 bases and J by 4 bases, and 13 bases separated the two germline ends. CDR1 is MNHEY and CDR2 is SMNVEV in the germline V gene (reference sequence). The CDR3 has 14 amino acids.

The V gene is TRBV7-9, the J gene TRBJ2-1; 7 positions agree with TRBD2. This CDR3 contains 17 residues. V was clipped by 3 bases and J by 2 bases; unmatched bases: 10. CDR1 is SEHNR and CDR2 is FQNEAQ in the germline V gene (reference sequence). The CDR3 reads CASSLNDAAGPYNEQFF. The CDR3 nucleotides are TGTGCCAGCAGCTTGAATGATGCAGCGGGGCCCTACAATGAGCAGTTCTTC. The whole variable domain, remainder taken from reference TRBV7-9 and TRBJ2-1, is DTGVSQNPRHKITKRGQNVTFRCDPISEHNRLYWYRQTLGQGPEFLTYFQNEAQLEKSRLLSDRFSAERPKGSFSTLEIQRTEQGDSAMYLCASSLNDAAGPYNEQFFGPGTRLTVL.

This chain connects TRBV15 to TRBJ1-2; the D is unclear. This CDR3 comprises 15 residues. Germline CDR1 and CDR2: LNHNV and YYDKDF (reference sequence). Between the trimmed V and J ends, which lost 1 base and 2 bases, there was a span of 11 bases. CDR3 residues: CATSRAREVNYGYTF. The CDR3 DNA is TGTGCCACCAGCAGAGCTAGGGAGGTAAACTATGGCTACACCTTC.

V gene TRBV5-6 combines with J gene TRBJ2-7; TRBD2 might be the D (6 bases). The CDR3 runs to 15 residues. Trimming took 0 bases from V and 3 from J, leaving 13 bases between them. Germline CDR1 and CDR2: SGHDT and YYEEEE. The CDR3 protein is CASSLVRGKGYEQYF. In nucleotides, the CDR3 is TGTGCCAGCAGCTTGGTCCGCGGGAAAGGCTACGAGCAGTACTTC.

CDR3 DNA sequence: TGTGCCAGCAGCTTGGGCAGGGCTTCCCTCTACGAGCAGTACTTC. Translated: CASSLGRASLYEQYF. V gene TRBV5-4 combines with J gene TRBJ2-7; possible D gene TRBD1, 5 bases. V shed 0 bases and J shed 3 bases, with 13 bases lying between them. Germline CDR1 and CDR2: SGHNT and YYREEE (reference sequence). The CDR3 is 15 residues long. The whole variable domain, remainder taken from reference TRBV5-4 and TRBJ2-7, is ETGVTQSPTHLIKTRGQQVTLRCSSQSGHNTVSWYQQALGQGPQFIFQYYREEENGRGNFPPRFSGLQFPNYSSELNVNALELDDSALYLCASSLGRASLYEQYFGPGTRLTVT.

The chain has TRBV6-6 and TRBJ2-1; D perhaps matches TRBD1 (5 bases). Trimming pared 6 bases from V and 0 bases from J, leaving 9 bases between. This CDR3 is 14 amino acids long. The germline CDR1 and CDR2 sequences are MNHNY and SVGAGI (reference sequence). The DNA for the CDR3 is TGTGCCAGCAGACCGACAGCCTCCTACAATGAGCAGTTCTTC. Translation: CASRPTASYNEQFF.

A single count supports this clone. The V gene is TRBV2, the J gene TRBJ2-7, with 7 bases matching TRBD1. The J segment lost 1 base and the V segment lost 4 bases, leaving 4 bases of the junction unmatched. The length of the CDR3 is 14 residues. Germline V CDR1 and CDR2: SNHLY, FYNNEI. This chain's CDR3 is CASSAWTGSYEQYF. CDR3 nucleotides: TGTGCCAGCAGTGCTTGGACAGGTTCCTACGAGCAGTACTTC.